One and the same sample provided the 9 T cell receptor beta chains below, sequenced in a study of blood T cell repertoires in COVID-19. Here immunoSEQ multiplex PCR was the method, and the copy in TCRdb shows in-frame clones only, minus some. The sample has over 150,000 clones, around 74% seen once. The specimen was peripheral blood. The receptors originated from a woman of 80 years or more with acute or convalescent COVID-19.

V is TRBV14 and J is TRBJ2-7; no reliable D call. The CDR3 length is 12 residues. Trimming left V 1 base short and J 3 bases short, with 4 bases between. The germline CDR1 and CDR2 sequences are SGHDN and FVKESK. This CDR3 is CASSQVLYEQYF. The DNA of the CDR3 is TGTGCCAGCAGCCAAGTCCTCTACGAGCAGTACTTC.

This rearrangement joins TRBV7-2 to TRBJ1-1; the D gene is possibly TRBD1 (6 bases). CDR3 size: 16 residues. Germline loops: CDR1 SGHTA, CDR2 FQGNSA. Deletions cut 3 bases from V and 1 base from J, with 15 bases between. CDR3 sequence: CASSLGRGHRNTEAFF. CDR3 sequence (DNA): TGTGCCAGCAGCTTGGGGAGGGGACACAGGAACACTGAAGCTTTCTTT.

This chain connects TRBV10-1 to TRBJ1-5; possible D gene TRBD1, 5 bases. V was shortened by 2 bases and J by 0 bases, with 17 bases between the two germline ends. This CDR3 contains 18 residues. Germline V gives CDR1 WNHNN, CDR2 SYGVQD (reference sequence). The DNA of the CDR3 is TGCGCCAGCAGTGAGGACAGTCGGCTATCTTATAGCAATCAGCCCCAGCATTTT. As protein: CASSEDSRLSYSNQPQHF.

CDR3 bases: TGTGCCAGCAGGAGACAGGGGCGGGACACTGAAGCTTTCTTT. Residues: CASRRQGRDTEAFF. The chain joins TRBV19 to TRBJ1-1; TRBD1 matches 8 bases. Trimming at V came to 9 bases and at J to 3 bases, leaving 9 bases not matched to a gene. Germline values: CDR1 LNHDA, CDR2 SQIVND (reference sequence). This CDR3 region has 14 residues.

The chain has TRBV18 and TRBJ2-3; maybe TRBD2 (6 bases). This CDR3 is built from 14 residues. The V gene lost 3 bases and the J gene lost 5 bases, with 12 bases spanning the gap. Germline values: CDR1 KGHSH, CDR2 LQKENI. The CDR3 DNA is TGTGCCAGCTCACCCGCCGGGAGAGAAGATACGCAGTATTTT. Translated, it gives CASSPAGREDTQYF.

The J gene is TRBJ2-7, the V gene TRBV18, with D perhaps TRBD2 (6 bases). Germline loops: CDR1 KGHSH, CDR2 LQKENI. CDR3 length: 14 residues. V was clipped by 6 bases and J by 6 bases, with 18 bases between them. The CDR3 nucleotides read TGTGCCAGCTCTGTCACTAGCCAGGCCCCCGAGCAGTACTTC. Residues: CASSVTSQAPEQYF.

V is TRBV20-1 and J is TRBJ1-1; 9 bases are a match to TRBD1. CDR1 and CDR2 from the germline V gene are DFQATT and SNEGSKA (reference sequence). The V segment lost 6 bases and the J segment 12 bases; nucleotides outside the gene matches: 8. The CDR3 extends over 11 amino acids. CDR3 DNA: TGCAGTGCACCGGGACAGGGACTTTCTTTCTTT. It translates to CSAPGQGLSFF.

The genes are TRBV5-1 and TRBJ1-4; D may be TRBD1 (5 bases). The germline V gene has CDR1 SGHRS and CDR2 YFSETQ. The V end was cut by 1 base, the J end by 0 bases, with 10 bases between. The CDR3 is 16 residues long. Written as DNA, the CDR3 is TGCGCCAGCAGCTTGCAGGGCCTTTCAACTAATGAAAAACTGTTTTTT. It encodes CASSLQGLSTNEKLFF.

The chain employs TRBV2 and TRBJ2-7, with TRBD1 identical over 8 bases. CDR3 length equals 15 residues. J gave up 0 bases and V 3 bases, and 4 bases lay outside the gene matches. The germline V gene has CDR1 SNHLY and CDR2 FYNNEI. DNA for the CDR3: TGTGCCAGCAGTGATAGGGACAGGAGCTCCTACGAGCAGTACTTC. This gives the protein CASSDRDRSSYEQYF.